This TCR beta chain appears in the sequencing data of a study of regulatory T cells in long-lasting Graves disease. Study-wide results and limits: TCR diversity was lower in persistent Graves' patients (versus newly diagnosed ones).

This sample's time point: newly diagnosed GD, antithyroid drugs for less than 3 months. From RNA extracted from PBMCs, the TCR library was made. With regard to this clonotype: Its antigen is currently unknown.

The authors built TCR beta libraries using iRepertoire HTBI primers and Arm-PCR of CDR3 regions. TCRdb reprocessed the multiplex PCR reads with MiXCR, giving one entry per CDR3 protein. Here the sample spans some 460,000 distinct CDR3 sequences, roughly 17% being singletons. This sample also belongs to another study, concerning T cells in Graves' hyperthyroidism and ophthalmopathy.

The clonotype comes from a man aged 40-49 years with Graves disease. This specimen was peripheral blood mononuclear cells (PBMCs), taken at new diagnosis, from a patient treated with antithyroid drugs.

For the CDR3, the DNA is TGTGCCAGCAGTGAGGATTTAAGACACTACACTGAAGCTTTCTTT. This codes for CASSEDLRHYTEAFF. This sequence joins TRBV6-2 or TRBV6-3 and TRBJ1-1; no definite D call. The germline V and J ends were trimmed by 5 bases and 3 bases, with 16 bases remaining between them. CDR1 is MNHEY, CDR2 SVGEGT, per germline. The CDR3 loop spans 15 amino acids.